This TCR beta chain was sequenced in a study of shared clonotypes between healthy human individuals (dated by TCRdb to 2018 to 2021). Broadly, across the study: Three men and two women, aged 18 to 49 years, made up the cohort. For each donor, CD4 naive and CD4 memory were each run on three plates, CD8 naive on two plates, and CD8 memory on one plate. To estimate repertoire size and how much clonotype sharing occurs between individuals, the study deeply sequenced the blood TCR repertoires of several healthy adults. Libraries were prepared and TCR repertoires were sequenced by different laboratories using diverse techniques, in order to increase sequencing depth and limit assay-specific biases. Between about 0.8 and 9 billion PBMCs per donor were obtained by leukapheresis.

Using the deep immunoSEQ assay, multiplex PCR amplified TCR CDR3 regions from genomic DNA. For each cell subset, the extracted genomic DNA was distributed evenly across all wells of several immunoSEQ 96-well plates, and each plate served as one replicate. Each replicate PCR for sorted subsets received 150 to 250 ng genomic DNA, equal to 30,000 or so T cell genomes. The purified libraries were quantified using a Qubit 3.0 fluorometer, sized with a Bioanalyzer 2100, and then quantified again using the KAPA Library Quantification kit. Each immunoSEQ 96-well plate was sequenced on its own single-read 150-cycle Illumina NextSeq 550 flow cell. Per the source publication's procedure: Because the immunoSEQ output held only junctional sequences and lacked quality scores, the filtering could not match the filtering applied to full-length reads. Sequences were annotated with PyIR, a Python wrapper for IgBLAST v1.9, using IMGT germline references to assign V/J genes and CDR3. Reads with weak V/J assignments (E-value above 1e-6), missing CDR3, stop codons, out-of-frame junctions, or ambiguous translated residues were removed. V3J clonotypes were defined as sequences sharing the same inferred V gene, J gene, and CDR3 amino acid sequence. Percentage overlap between repertoires was computed as shared unique clonotypes divided by the size of the smaller repertoire. Three approaches were used to assess repertoire richness: RTK rarefaction, the Chao1 estimator, and Recon v2.1 estimates of unobserved clonotypes. OLGA was used to compute generation probabilities for all TCRbeta clonotypes that the gDNA method yielded from a handful of donors. As stored in TCRdb, this immuneACCESS dataset retains in-frame rearrangements with V and J assigned. A fraction of the clones does not appear; measured against another copy, unresolved V genes explain less than half of the discrepancy, and the remainder lacks a known reason. The DNA gave D and trimming, while V, J and clone size come from that table. For this sample the table gives approximately 1.5 million clones, of which approximately 98% were detected only once. The top ten clonotypes cover 0.45% of the sample.

Findings and caveats that apply to the study as a whole: Rarefaction of sorted-subset datasets indicated incomplete sequencing despite the large sequencing depth. Based on pairwise subsampling, the degree of clonotype sharing among donors was expected to be affected by sequencing depth. The small number of donors limited the genetic and exposure-history diversity represented. Larger estimated clonotype richness was generally found for naive subsets than for memory subsets. Sampling was limited to blood, and TCR repertoires in tissue likely differ from TCR repertoires in blood. About 5% of naive CD4, 3.5% of naive CD8, about 2.5% of memory CD4, and 0.4% of memory CD8 clonotypes were shared across several donors. Compared with non-shared clonotypes, clonotypes shared by all four sorted-subset donors had higher generation probabilities.

Remarks on this clone: It has no known antigen specificity. Base qualities are not provided; no much larger clone lies one nucleotide away.

CDR1 and CDR2 (SNHLY, FYNNEI) derive from the germline V gene. V loses 6 bases, J loses 0 bases, and the germline ends lie 9 bases apart. The CDR3 numbers 13 residues from cysteine through phenylalanine. Only the CDR3 portion is preserved as DNA: 39 bases, with reading frame beginning at the first base. The donors were healthy, HIV-negative adults with no recently reported acute infections or vaccinations. Only Caucasian adults living in Nashville, Tennessee, USA were represented among the donors. CD4+ T cells were enriched through magnetic negative selection, after which naive cells were positively selected on CD45RA and the remaining negative fraction served as the memory subset. Blood was obtained by leukapheresis, after which PBMCs were separated by Ficoll-Histopaque density gradient centrifugation and cryopreserved in liquid nitrogen vapor phase. Analytical flow cytometry was used to check the purity and quantity of every magnetically sorted T cell population. Genomic DNA was isolated from every sorted fraction and measured by UV absorbance on a Nanodrop 2000c.

The sequence was collected from a man aged 30 to 39 in good health. This sequence uses TRBV2 and TRBJ2-7; a tentative D match to TRBD1 spans 6 bases. The sample was naive CD4+ T cells sorted from blood. Per the publication, the cell subset or site label means: CD45RA+ positively selected. The sequenced DNA is TGTGCCAGCAGGTTGACAGGCTCCTACGAGCAGTACTTC. It is translated as CASRLTGSYEQYF.